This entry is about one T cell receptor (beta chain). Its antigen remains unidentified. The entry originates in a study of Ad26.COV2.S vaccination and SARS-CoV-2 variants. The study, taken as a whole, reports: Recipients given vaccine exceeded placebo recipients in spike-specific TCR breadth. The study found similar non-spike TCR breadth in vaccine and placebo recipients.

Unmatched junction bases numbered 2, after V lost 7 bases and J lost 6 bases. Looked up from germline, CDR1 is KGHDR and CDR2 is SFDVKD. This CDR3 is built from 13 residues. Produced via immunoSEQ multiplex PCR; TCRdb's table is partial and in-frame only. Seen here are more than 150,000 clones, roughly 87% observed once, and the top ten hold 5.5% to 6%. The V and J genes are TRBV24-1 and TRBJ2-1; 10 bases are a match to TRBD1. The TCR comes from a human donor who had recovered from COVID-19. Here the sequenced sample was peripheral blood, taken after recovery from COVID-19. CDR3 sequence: CATRGQGGNEQFF. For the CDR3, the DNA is TGTGCCACCAGAGGACAGGGGGGCAATGAGCAGTTCTTC.